Listed here are 10 T cell receptor beta chains from one sample, sequenced in a study of vaccination and CD4 T cells after COVID-19. Treatment described: roughly 11-day PBMC culture with coronavirus spike peptide pools or control peptides (ViraFEST assay). The Oncomine TCR Beta short-read assay was what sequenced the DNA obtained from cultured CD4+ T cells. MiXCR, applied by TCRdb to the PCR reads, yields one record per CDR3 protein. In the table there are around 10,000 distinct CDR3 sequences, 29% of which are singletons. No antigen is known for these receptors. The sample comprised cultured CD4+ T cells from blood. These receptors originate from a human donor with COVID-19.

The chain carries TRBV6-5 and TRBJ1-6, with TRBD1 matching 8 bases. V was pared by 0 bases and J by 5 bases, with 6 bases of the junction left unmatched. Germline V gene data show CDR1 as MNHEY and CDR2 as SVGAGI. CDR3 size: 17 residues. The CDR3 DNA follows: TGTGCCAGCAGTTACTCCGGACAGGGATCGAATAATTCACCCCTCCACTTT. The encoded protein is CASSYSGQGSNNSPLHF.

V is TRBV7-2 and J is TRBJ2-5, with D perhaps assigned TRBD1 or TRBD2 (6 bases each). The CDR3 loop spans 14 amino acids. Germline V gene lookup returns CDR1 SGHTA and CDR2 FQGNSA. V was shortened by 5 bases and J by 2 bases, with 12 bases between the two germline ends. The CDR3 sequence: CASSRGLRQETQYF. CDR3 bases: TGTGCCAGCAGCCGGGGGCTCCGGCAAGAGACCCAGTACTTC. Together with reference TRBV7-2 and TRBJ2-5, the CDR3 gives the full variable domain: GAGVSQSPSNKVTEKGKDVELRCDPISGHTALYWYRQSLGQGLEFLIYFQGNSAPDKSGLPSDRFSAERTGGSVSTLTIQRTQQEDSAVYLCASSRGLRQETQYFGPGTRLLVL.

The V call is TRBV14, the J call TRBJ1-1, with D tentatively TRBD1 (6 bases). Germline CDR1 reads SGHDN; CDR2 reads FVKESK. This CDR3 contains 14 residues. Trimming took off 3 bases at V and 4 bases at J, with 12 bases between the two ends. The CDR3 DNA follows: TGTGCCAGCAGCCATCGGGGGCCGGGCACTGAAGCTTTCTTT. It encodes CASSHRGPGTEAFF.

This clonotype was detected a few times. The V and J genes are TRBV24-1 and TRBJ2-1, with 11 bases identical to TRBD2. The trim removed 4 bases at V and 6 bases at J, leaving 10 bases unmatched. The V gene's germline CDR1 is KGHDR and CDR2 SFDVKD. CDR3 length equals 17 residues. In DNA form, the CDR3 reads TGTGCCACCAGTGACTTCATTAGCGGGGGGGCCGTCAATGAGCAGTTCTTC. This encodes CATSDFISGGAVNEQFF.

This clonotype was observed a few times. The chain carries TRBV5-5 and TRBJ1-5; tentatively, D is TRBD1 (6 bases). This CDR3 contains 15 residues. Trimming pared 1 base from V and 0 bases from J, leaving 8 bases between. Germline V lookup: CDR1 SGHKS, CDR2 YYEKEE (reference sequence). In DNA, the CDR3 is TGTGCCAGCAGCTTGTCAGGGGTTAGCAATCAGCCCCAGCATTTT. Encoded protein: CASSLSGVSNQPQHF.

This clonotype was seen a handful of times. This sequence joins TRBV7-3 and TRBJ1-1; 8 bases map to TRBD1. The J segment lost 1 base and the V segment lost 3 bases, leaving 1 base of the junction unmatched. Germline values: CDR1 SGHTA, CDR2 FQGTGA. There are 14 residues in the CDR3. In nucleotides, the CDR3 is TGTGCCAGCAGCTTGGGACAGGAGAACACTGAAGCTTTCTTT. It translates to CASSLGQENTEAFF.

This clonotype was detected only a few times. V and J are TRBV6-4 and TRBJ2-2; 9 nucleotides match TRBD1. Germline assignment: CDR1 MRHNA and CDR2 SNTAGT. The CDR3 is 15 residues long. J gave up 5 bases and V 3 bases, and 4 bases lay outside the gene matches. CDR3 coding DNA: TGTGCCAGCAGTGAAACAGGGGGCGATACCGGGGAGCTGTTTTTT. Amino acid sequence: CASSETGGDTGELFF.

This clonotype was seen more than once but under ten times. This sequence joins TRBV20-1 and TRBJ1-2, with D tentatively TRBD1 (5 bases). Germline V gene data show CDR1 as DFQATT and CDR2 as SNEGSKA (reference sequence). The V end lost 1 base, the J end lost 1 base, and 10 bases lay between the germline ends. The CDR3 is made up of 14 amino acids. CDR3 DNA sequence: TGCAGTGCTAGAGGGGACCCGTATAACTATGGCTACACCTTC. It translates to CSARGDPYNYGYTF.

Details on this clonotype: One end of the junction varies from germline; a read error may be responsible. The V and J genes are TRBV6-5 and TRBJ1-5; D call uncertain. This CDR3 region has 14 residues. Germline V gives CDR1 MNHEY, CDR2 SVGAGI. CDR3 residues: CASSYRAGNRPQHF. In DNA form, the CDR3 reads TGTGCCAGCAGTTACAGGGCTGGCAATCGGCCCCAGCATTTT.

The rearrangement links TRBV19 to TRBJ2-7; D gene unclear. Trimming pared 2 bases from V and 5 bases from J, leaving 13 bases between. CDR1 is LNHDA, CDR2 SQIVND, per germline (reference sequence). The CDR3 loop spans 14 amino acids. The DNA of the CDR3 is TGTGCCAGTAGTATAAATCCGGGCCGGAACGAGCAGTACTTC. This encodes CASSINPGRNEQYF.